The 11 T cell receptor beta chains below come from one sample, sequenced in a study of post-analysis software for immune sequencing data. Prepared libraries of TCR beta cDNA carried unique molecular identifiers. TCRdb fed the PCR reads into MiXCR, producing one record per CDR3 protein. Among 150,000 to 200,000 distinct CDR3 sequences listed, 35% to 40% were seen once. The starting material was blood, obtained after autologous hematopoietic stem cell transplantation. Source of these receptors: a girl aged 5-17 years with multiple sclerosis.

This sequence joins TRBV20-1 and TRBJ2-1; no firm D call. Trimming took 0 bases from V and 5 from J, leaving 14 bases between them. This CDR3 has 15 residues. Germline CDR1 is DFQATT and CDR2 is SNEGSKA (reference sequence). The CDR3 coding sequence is TGCAGTGCTAGAGATCCTAAATGGGGTGACAATGAGCAGTTCTTC. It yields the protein CSARDPKWGDNEQFF.

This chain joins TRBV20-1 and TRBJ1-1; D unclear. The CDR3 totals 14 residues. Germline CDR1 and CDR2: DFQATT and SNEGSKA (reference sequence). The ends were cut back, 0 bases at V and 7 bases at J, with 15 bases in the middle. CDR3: CSARDLGGGLEAFF. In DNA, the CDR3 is TGCAGTGCTAGAGATCTTGGAGGCGGGCTTGAAGCTTTCTTT.

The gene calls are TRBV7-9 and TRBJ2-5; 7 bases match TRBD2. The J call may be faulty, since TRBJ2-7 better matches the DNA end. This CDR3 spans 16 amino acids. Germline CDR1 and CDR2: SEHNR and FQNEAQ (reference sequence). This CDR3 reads CASSLGAGVLGHEQYF. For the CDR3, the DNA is TGTGCCAGCAGCTTAGGGGCGGGGGTGCTCGGCCACGAGCAGTACTTC.

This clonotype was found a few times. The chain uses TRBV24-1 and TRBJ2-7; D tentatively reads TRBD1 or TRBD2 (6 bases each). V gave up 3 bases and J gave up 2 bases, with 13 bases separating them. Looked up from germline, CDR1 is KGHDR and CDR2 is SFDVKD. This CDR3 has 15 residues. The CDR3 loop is CATSDTRRGTYEQYF. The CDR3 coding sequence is TGTGCCACCAGTGATACCCGGAGGGGGACCTACGAGCAGTACTTC.

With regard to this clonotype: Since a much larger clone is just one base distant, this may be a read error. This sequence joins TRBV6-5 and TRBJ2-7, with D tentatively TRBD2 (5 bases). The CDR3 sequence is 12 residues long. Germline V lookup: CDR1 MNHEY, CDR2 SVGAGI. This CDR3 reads CVSSLVGGEQYF. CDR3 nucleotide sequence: TGTGTCAGCAGTCTGGTTGGAGGCGAGCAGTACTTC.

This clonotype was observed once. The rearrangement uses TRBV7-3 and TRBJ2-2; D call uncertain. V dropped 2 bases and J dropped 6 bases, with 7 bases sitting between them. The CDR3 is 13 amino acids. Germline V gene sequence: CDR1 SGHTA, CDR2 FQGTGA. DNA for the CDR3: TGTGCCAGCAGCTTAGAGATGTCCGGGGAGCTGTTTTTT. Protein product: CASSLEMSGELFF.

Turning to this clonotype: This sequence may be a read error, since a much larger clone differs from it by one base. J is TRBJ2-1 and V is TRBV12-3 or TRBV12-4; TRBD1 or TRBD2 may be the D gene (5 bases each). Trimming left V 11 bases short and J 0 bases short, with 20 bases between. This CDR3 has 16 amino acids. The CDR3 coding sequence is TGTGCCGGCCGGACGCAGGGACCTCACTCCTACAATGAGCAGTTCTTC. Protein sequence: CAGRTQGPHSYNEQFF.

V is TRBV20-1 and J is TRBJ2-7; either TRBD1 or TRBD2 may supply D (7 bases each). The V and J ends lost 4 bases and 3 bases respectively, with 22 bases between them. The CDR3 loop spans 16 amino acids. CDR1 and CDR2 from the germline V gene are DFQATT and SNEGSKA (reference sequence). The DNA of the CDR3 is TGCAGTGCTACCGACAGAGGGGGCGGGAGTGGCTACGAGCAGTACTTC. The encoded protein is CSATDRGGGSGYEQYF.

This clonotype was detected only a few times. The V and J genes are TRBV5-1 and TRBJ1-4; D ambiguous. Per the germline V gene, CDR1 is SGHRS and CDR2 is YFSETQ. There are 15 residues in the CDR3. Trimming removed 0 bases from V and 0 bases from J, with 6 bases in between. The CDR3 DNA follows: TGCGCCAGCAGCTTGGAGGTTGCAACTAATGAAAAACTGTTTTTT. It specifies CASSLEVATNEKLFF.

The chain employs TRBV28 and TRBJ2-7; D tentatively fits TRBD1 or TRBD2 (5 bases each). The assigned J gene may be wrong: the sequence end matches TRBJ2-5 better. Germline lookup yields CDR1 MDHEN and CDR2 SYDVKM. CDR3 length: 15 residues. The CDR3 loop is CASSSPRDAKETQYF. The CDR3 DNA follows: TGTGCCAGCAGTTCCCCAAGGGACGCCAAAGAGACCCAGTACTTC.

CDR3 region: CSARESRAGSINEQFF. The CDR3 bases are TGCAGTGCTAGAGAAAGTAGAGCGGGCAGTATTAATGAGCAGTTCTTC. This chain connects TRBV20-1 to TRBJ2-1; tentative D call: TRBD2 (6 bases). Germline V gene lookup returns CDR1 DFQATT and CDR2 SNEGSKA (reference sequence). CDR3 length: 16 amino acids. The germline V and J ends were trimmed by 0 bases and 7 bases, with 19 bases remaining between them.